Listed here are 17 T cell receptor beta chains from one sample, sequenced in a study of CD8 T cells in Susac syndrome. Random hexamers were used to reverse transcribe about 0.45 to 1 ug of RNA. TCRdb reprocessed the immunoSEQ multiplex PCR reads via MiXCR and lists one record per CDR3 protein. Of about 210,000 distinct CDR3 sequences detected, about 94% appear once; the ten largest clones hold 0.15% to 0.2%. The sample was CD4+ T cells from PBMCs. These receptors came from a human donor with Susac syndrome.

The V and J genes are TRBV7-6 and TRBJ2-7; the D gene is possibly TRBD2 (6 bases). The CDR3 spans 12 residues. CDR1 is SGHVS, CDR2 FNYEAQ, per germline. Between the trimmed V and J ends, which lost 4 bases and 4 bases, there was a span of 8 bases. As DNA, the CDR3 is TGTGCCAGCAGCTCGGGGGAATACGAGCAGTACTTC. This codes for CASSSGEYEQYF.

This chain connects TRBV12-3 or TRBV12-4 to TRBJ2-3; 10 nucleotides align to TRBD2. The CDR3 covers 16 residues. V lost 4 bases, J lost 5 bases, and 9 bases stayed unmatched. CDR3 DNA: TGTGCCAGCAGTTCTCAAGCGGGGGGGCCTGAAGATACGCAGTATTTT. Translated: CASSSQAGGPEDTQYF.

The rearrangement links TRBV11-2 to TRBJ2-7; TRBD1 matches at 9 bases. CDR1 is SGHAT, CDR2 FQNNGV, per germline. CDR3 length: 15 amino acids. The J segment lost 4 bases and the V segment lost 5 bases, leaving 9 bases of the junction unmatched. The CDR3, as DNA: TGTGCCAGCAGCCCTACAGGGGGCGCCGTGTACGAGCAGTACTTC. It translates to CASSPTGGAVYEQYF.

This clonotype was seen once. This rearrangement joins TRBV30 to TRBJ1-5; D not resolved. Germline V CDR1 and CDR2: GTSNPN, SVGIG (reference sequence). The V gene lost 5 bases and the J gene lost 0 bases, with 5 bases spanning the gap. The CDR3 contains 12 residues. The CDR3 loop is CAWDDSNQPQHF. CDR3 coding DNA: TGTGCCTGGGATGATAGCAATCAGCCCCAGCATTTT.

This chain links TRBV20-1 with TRBJ1-2; D may be TRBD1 (5 bases). The CDR3 is 13 residues long. The germline gives CDR1 DFQATT, CDR2 SNEGSKA (reference sequence). Trimming took 2 bases from V and 6 from J, leaving 13 bases between them. The CDR3, as DNA: TGCAGTGCTAGATTAGGGGAGTCTGATGGCTACACCTTC. Amino acids: CSARLGESDGYTF.

The V and J genes are TRBV6-1 and TRBJ1-1, with TRBD1 as a possible D gene (6 bases). V lost 7 bases to trimming and J lost 11 bases, with 17 bases between them. The germline V gene encodes CDR1 MNHNS and CDR2 SASEGT. The CDR3 consists of 12 residues. The CDR3 sequence is CASTETGPGAFF. CDR3 nucleotides: TGTGCCAGCACCGAGACAGGTCCTGGTGCTTTCTTT.

The chain employs TRBV30 and TRBJ2-3; D possibly corresponds to TRBD2 (6 bases). Germline-derived CDR1 and CDR2 are GTSNPN and SVGIG (reference sequence). Trimming stripped 7 bases from V and 6 bases from J, with 20 bases between. This CDR3 has 14 residues. CDR3: CASMTRRVGDTQYF. For the CDR3, the DNA is TGTGCCTCGATGACTAGACGGGTTGGGGATACGCAGTATTTT.

This rearrangement joins TRBV28 to TRBJ2-7; D is unresolved. Germline V gives CDR1 MDHEN, CDR2 SYDVKM. CDR3 length equals 15 residues. The germline V and J ends were trimmed by 7 bases and 1 base, with 17 bases remaining between them. The CDR3 bases are TGTGCCAGCACCTCCCCCCGGCCCGGATCCTACGAGCAGTACTTC. Residues: CASTSPRPGSYEQYF. Looking up the rest from reference TRBV28 and TRBJ2-7 gives the full variable domain: DVKVTQSSRYLVKRTGEKVFLECVQDMDHENMFWYRQDPGLGLRLIYFSYDVKMKEKGDIPEGYSVSREKKERFSLILESASTNQTSMYLCASTSPRPGSYEQYFGPGTRLTVT.

The rearrangement uses TRBV12-3 or TRBV12-4 and TRBJ2-1, with 12 positions matching TRBD2. Trimming cost V 5 bases and J 8 bases; bases outside gene matches: 7. This CDR3 is 15 amino acids long. CDR3 amino acids: CASSPTSGGLYEQFF. DNA for the CDR3: TGTGCCAGCAGTCCTACTAGCGGGGGGTTATATGAGCAGTTCTTC.

The gene calls are TRBV4-1 and TRBJ1-3; unclear D gene. V was pared by 1 base and J by 3 bases, with 1 base between. The CDR3 loop spans 12 amino acids. CDR1 is MGHRA, CDR2 YSYEKL, per germline. CDR3 in amino acids: CASSQGGNTIYF. The CDR3 DNA follows: TGCGCCAGCAGCCAAGGTGGAAACACCATATATTTT.

The chain employs TRBV11-1 and TRBJ2-3, with 10 bases that match TRBD2. The CDR3 has 18 residues. J was trimmed by 4 bases and V by 5 bases; bases with no gene match: 15. Germline loops: CDR1 SGHAT, CDR2 FQDESV (reference sequence). CDR3 residues: CASSLRLAGAANADTQYF. The CDR3 DNA is TGTGCCAGCAGCCTTCGGCTAGCGGGGGCGGCGAACGCAGATACGCAGTATTTT.

This chain links TRBV5-1 with TRBJ2-1, with 7 positions matching TRBD2. V trimming: 0 bases; J trimming: 6 bases; junction bases outside the gene matches: 6. Germline V gene sequence: CDR1 SGHRS, CDR2 YFSETQ. There are 15 residues in the CDR3. The CDR3 protein is CASSLASGVSNEQFF. Written as DNA, the CDR3 is TGCGCCAGCAGCTTGGCGAGCGGGGTCTCCAATGAGCAGTTCTTC.

This rearrangement joins TRBV6-1 to TRBJ2-7; 10 bases are shared with TRBD1. The ends lost 6 bases at V and 2 bases at J; junction bases unmatched: 4. This CDR3 spans 14 amino acids. Per germline, CDR1 MNHNS and CDR2 SASEGT. The CDR3 nucleotides read TGTGCCAGCAGGGGGACAGGGGCGCCCTACGAGCAGTACTTC. Translated, it gives CASRGTGAPYEQYF.

The chain couples TRBV7-9 to TRBJ1-2, with a possible D match to TRBD1 (5 bases). CDR3 length: 15 residues. CDR1 is SEHNR, CDR2 FQNEAQ, per germline (reference sequence). With 5 bases removed from V and 0 bases from J, the gap between germline ends came to 13 bases. The CDR3 coding sequence is TGTGCCAGCAGCACTGCCGGGGCGACTAACTATGGCTACACCTTC. It is translated as CASSTAGATNYGYTF.

The table lists this clonotype with a count of one. The genes are TRBV27 and TRBJ1-3; the D gene is possibly TRBD1 (5 bases). V shed 6 bases and J shed 4 bases, with 13 bases lying between them. CDR3 length: 14 amino acids. Germline lookup yields CDR1 MNHEY and CDR2 SMNVEV (reference sequence). CDR3 coding DNA: TGTGCCAGCAGGTCCGCAGGGACCGGAAACACCATATATTTT. Translation gives CASRSAGTGNTIYF.

J is TRBJ2-1 and V is TRBV6-2 or TRBV6-3, with D maybe TRBD1 (6 bases). This CDR3 is built from 13 residues. The V end was cut by 5 bases, the J end by 7 bases, with 12 bases between. Germline CDR1 is MNHEY and CDR2 is SVGEGT. CDR3 in amino acids: CASSPNRVNEQFF. Written as DNA, the CDR3 is TGTGCCAGCAGTCCTAACAGGGTAAATGAGCAGTTCTTC.

In its sample, this clonotype was seen once. The chain uses TRBV20-1 and TRBJ1-5, with TRBD1 matching 7 bases. J was trimmed by 4 bases and V by 6 bases; bases with no gene match: 6. Germline V lookup: CDR1 DFQATT, CDR2 SNEGSKA (reference sequence). This CDR3 has 13 amino acids. This CDR3 reads CSATPGGNQPQHF. CDR3 sequence (DNA): TGCAGTGCAACTCCAGGGGGAAATCAGCCCCAGCATTTT.